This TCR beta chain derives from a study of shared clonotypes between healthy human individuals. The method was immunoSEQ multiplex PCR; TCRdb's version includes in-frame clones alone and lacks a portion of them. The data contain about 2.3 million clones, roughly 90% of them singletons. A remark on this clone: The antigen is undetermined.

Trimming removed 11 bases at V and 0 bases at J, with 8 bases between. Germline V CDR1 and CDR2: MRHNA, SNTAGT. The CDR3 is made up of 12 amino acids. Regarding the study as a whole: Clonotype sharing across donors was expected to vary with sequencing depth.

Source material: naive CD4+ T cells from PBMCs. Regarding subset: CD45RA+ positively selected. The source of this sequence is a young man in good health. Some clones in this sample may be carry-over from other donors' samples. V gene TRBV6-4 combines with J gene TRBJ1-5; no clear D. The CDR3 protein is CAGLHSNQPQHF. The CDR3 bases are TGTGCCGGTCTTCATAGCAATCAGCCCCAGCATTTT.